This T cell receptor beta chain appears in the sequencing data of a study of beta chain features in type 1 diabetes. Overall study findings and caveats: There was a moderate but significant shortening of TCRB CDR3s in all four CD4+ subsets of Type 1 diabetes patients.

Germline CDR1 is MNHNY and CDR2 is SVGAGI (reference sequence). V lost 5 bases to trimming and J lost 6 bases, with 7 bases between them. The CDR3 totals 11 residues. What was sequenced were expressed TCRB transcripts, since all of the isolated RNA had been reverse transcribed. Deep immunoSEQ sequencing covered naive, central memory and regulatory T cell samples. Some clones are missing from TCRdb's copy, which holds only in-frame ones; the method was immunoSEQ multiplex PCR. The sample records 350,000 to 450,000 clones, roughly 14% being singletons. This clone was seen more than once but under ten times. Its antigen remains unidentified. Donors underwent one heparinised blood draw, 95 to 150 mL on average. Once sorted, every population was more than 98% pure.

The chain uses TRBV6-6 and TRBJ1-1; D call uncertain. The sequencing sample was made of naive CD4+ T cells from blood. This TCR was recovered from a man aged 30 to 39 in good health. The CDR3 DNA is TGTGCCAGCAGTCCCTCCGCTGAAGCTTTCTTT. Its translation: CASSPSAEAFF.